This T cell receptor beta chain was retrieved from a study of beta chain features in type 1 diabetes. The entirety of the isolated RNA underwent reverse transcription, so expressed TCRB transcripts were sequenced. Sequencing used immunoSEQ multiplex PCR; TCRdb keeps in-frame clones, though not all of them. The sample has fewer than 300,000 clones, about a tenth seen once; the top ten hold 0.017%. A few counts support this clone. What it binds is unknown. CDR1 and CDR2 from the germline V gene are SGHTA and FQGNSA. Trimming removed 1 base from V and 4 bases from J, with 13 bases in between. The CDR3 sequence is 15 residues long. General observations from the study: Moderate but significant shortening of TCRB CDR3s was recorded in all four CD4+ subsets from Type 1 diabetes patients.

J is TRBJ2-5 and V is TRBV7-2; a possible D gene is TRBD1 (5 bases). This clonotype originated in a man aged 30 to 39 with type 1 diabetes. Input material: naive CD4+ T cells from blood. The CDR3 region is CASSLVVTAVETQYF. The CDR3 DNA sequence: TGTGCCAGCAGCTTAGTTGTGACAGCCGTAGAGACCCAGTACTTC. Looking up the rest from reference TRBV7-2 and TRBJ2-5 gives the full variable domain: GAGVSQSPSNKVTEKGKDVELRCDPISGHTALYWYRQSLGQGLEFLIYFQGNSAPDKSGLPSDRFSAERTGGSVSTLTIQRTQQEDSAVYLCASSLVVTAVETQYFGPGTRLLVL.